The 20 T cell receptor beta chains listed next were all sequenced from one sample in a study of T cells after yellow fever vaccination. TCRdb fed the 5' RACE reads into MiXCR, producing one record per CDR3 protein. The sample includes 25,000 to 30,000 distinct CDR3 sequences, 5% seen only once; the top ten take roughly two fifths. The sequencing used CD8+ T cells sorted from PBMCs, collected 10 days after the yellow fever booster vaccination. The source is a man younger than 45 who received the YFV17D yellow fever vaccine.

This clonotype was seen many times. The chain recombines TRBV29-1 with TRBJ2-1, with D unresolved. This CDR3 has 15 residues. CDR1 and CDR2 (germline): SQVTM, ANQGSEA. The V end was cut by 4 bases, the J end by 0 bases, with 13 bases between. The CDR3 region has the DNA TGCAGCGTTGTCCCCCCAATGAGCTCCTACAATGAGCAGTTCTTC. It yields the protein CSVVPPMSSYNEQFF.

This clonotype was counted many times. The chain uses TRBV5-1 and TRBJ2-1, with no clear D. V lost 0 bases and J 0 bases, leaving 13 bases between the germline ends. This CDR3 contains 17 residues. Germline V gene data show CDR1 as SGHRS and CDR2 as YFSETQ. The CDR3 sequence: CASSLAPSVSSYNEQFF. In nucleotides, the CDR3 is TGCGCCAGCAGCTTGGCCCCCTCGGTGAGCTCCTACAATGAGCAGTTCTTC.

In the case of this clonotype: A read error is possible here, since a much larger clone lies one base away. The chain has TRBV11-2 and TRBJ2-1; perhaps TRBD2 as D (5 bases). The CDR3 is 12 amino acids. Germline loops: CDR1 SGHAT, CDR2 FQNNGV. CDR3 residues: CASSLGGFELFF. The CDR3 DNA reads as TGTGCCAGCAGCCTGGGCGGGTTTGAGCTGTTCTTC.

This clonotype was observed many times. This rearrangement joins TRBV7-6 to TRBJ2-5; TRBD2 matches 11 bases. Germline V gene data show CDR1 as SGHVS and CDR2 as FNYEAQ. V was pared by 6 bases and J by 3 bases, with 3 bases of the junction left unmatched. This CDR3 has 14 amino acids. CDR3 protein: CASSPGLAEETQYF. CDR3 in DNA: TGTGCCAGCAGTCCGGGACTAGCGGAAGAGACCCAGTACTTC.

This clonotype was observed at least ten times. The CDR3 nucleotides are TGTGCCAGCAGTTACTCTCTCCTGACCGATCCGAACACCGGGGAGCTGTTTTTT. It encodes CASSYSLLTDPNTGELFF. This chain links TRBV6-5 with TRBJ2-2; no definite D call. Germline CDR1 and CDR2: MNHEY and SVGAGI. CDR3 length equals 18 residues. Trimming took 0 bases from V and 0 from J, leaving 14 bases between them.

This clonotype was observed at least ten times. The chain carries TRBV7-9 and TRBJ2-7; 9 bases align to TRBD1. The length of the CDR3 is 16 residues. Unmatched junction bases numbered 9, after V lost 3 bases and J lost 3 bases. The germline gives CDR1 SEHNR, CDR2 FQNEAQ (reference sequence). Here the CDR3 DNA reads TGTGCCAGCAGCTTCCTGACCGGGACAGGGCACTACGAGCAGTACTTC. Translated: CASSFLTGTGHYEQYF.

This clonotype was recorded at least ten times. The chain has TRBV29-1 and TRBJ1-4; 8 bases agree with TRBD1. Germline lookup yields CDR1 SQVTM and CDR2 ANQGSEA. The CDR3 loop spans 12 amino acids. In nucleotides, the CDR3 is TGCAGTGTCGGGACAGGCGGCGAAAAACTGTTTTTT. Protein product: CSVGTGGEKLFF.

This clonotype was counted ten times or more. The chain uses TRBV25-1 and TRBJ2-1; possibly TRBD2 for D (6 bases). CDR1 MGHDK and CDR2 SYGVNS come from the germline V gene. The CDR3 runs 15 residues. V was cut by 3 bases and J by 4 bases, with 13 bases left in between. The CDR3 here is CASSDSLGLYNEQFF. CDR3 bases: TGTGCCAGCAGTGACTCCCTGGGACTTTACAATGAGCAGTTCTTC.

About this clonotype: A much larger clone lies one base from this, so it may be a read error. The rearrangement joins TRBV28 to TRBJ2-7; no reliable D call. This CDR3 is 16 amino acids long. V lost 3 bases and J 1 base, leaving 16 bases between the germline ends. The germline V gene has CDR1 MDHEN and CDR2 SYDVKM. The CDR3 region has the DNA TGTGCCAGCAGTTTCCCCGCGGCAGCTGATTCCTACGAGCAGTACTTC. It encodes CASSFPAAADSYEQYF.

This clonotype was detected ten times or more. The rearrangement links TRBV9 to TRBJ1-1; D perhaps matches TRBD1 (6 bases). The V gene lost 3 bases and the J gene lost 1 base, with 16 bases spanning the gap. CDR3 length: 16 amino acids. Germline CDR1 is SGDLS and CDR2 is YYNGEE. In DNA, the CDR3 is TGTGCCAGCAGCGCGTACCCCGGACAGCAGAACACTGAAGCTTTCTTT. Its protein is CASSAYPGQQNTEAFF.

This clonotype showed up just a few times. The chain combines TRBV5-1 with TRBJ2-3, with 9 bases matching TRBD1. The CDR3 has 15 residues. The V segment lost 4 bases and the J segment 2 bases; nucleotides outside the gene matches: 5. CDR1 is SGHRS, CDR2 YFSETQ, per germline. The CDR3 spells CASSRGQGNTDTQYF. CDR3 sequence (DNA): TGCGCCAGCAGCAGGGGACAGGGCAACACAGATACGCAGTATTTT.

V usage is TRBV6-2 or TRBV6-3 and J usage is TRBJ1-4; D uncertain. This CDR3 has 16 residues. The V end was cut by 3 bases, the J end by 0 bases, with 11 bases between. The germline CDR1 and CDR2 sequences are MNHEY and SVGEGT. The CDR3 protein is CASSYSISATNEKLFF. For the CDR3, the DNA is TGTGCCAGCAGTTATTCGATCTCCGCAACTAATGAAAAACTGTTTTTT.

This clonotype qualifies as medium-sized. This chain uses TRBV12-3 or TRBV12-4 with TRBJ2-3; D remains ambiguous. The CDR3 consists of 11 residues. Trimming left V 6 bases short and J 0 bases short, with 1 base between. Here the CDR3 reads CASRSTDTQYF. CDR3 in DNA: TGTGCCAGCAGAAGCACAGATACGCAGTATTTT.

Many counts were recorded for this clonotype. The chain uses TRBV7-8 and TRBJ2-1; no clear D gene. V lost 7 bases and J lost 6, with 7 bases in between. Germline V lookup: CDR1 SGHVS, CDR2 FQNEAQ. The CDR3 runs to 11 residues. The CDR3 region is CASMVRNEQFF. The CDR3 DNA reads TGTGCCAGCATGGTGCGCAATGAGCAGTTCTTC.

The J gene is TRBJ2-3, the V gene TRBV7-2; tentative D call: TRBD1 (5 bases). V lost 1 base, J lost 2 bases, and 10 bases lay in between. Germline V gives CDR1 SGHTA, CDR2 FQGNSA. CDR3 size: 15 residues. The CDR3 spells CASSLEAGLTDTQYF. As DNA, the CDR3 is TGTGCCAGCAGCTTAGAGGCAGGGCTCACAGATACGCAGTATTTT.

In this sample, this clonotype turned up many times. The chain employs TRBV6-5 and TRBJ2-7, with D maybe TRBD1 (6 bases). The CDR3 length is 14 residues. Germline lookup yields CDR1 MNHEY and CDR2 SVGAGI. Deletions cut 7 bases from V and 4 bases from J, with 17 bases between. The CDR3 loop reads CASTTGWQGYEQYF. As DNA, the CDR3 is TGTGCCAGCACCACCGGGTGGCAGGGGTACGAGCAGTACTTC.

This clonotype has at least ten counts. The gene calls are TRBV7-9 and TRBJ2-5; 7 bases are a match to TRBD2. The J segment lost 2 bases and the V segment lost 4 bases, leaving 7 bases of the junction unmatched. Germline V lookup: CDR1 SEHNR, CDR2 FQNEAQ (reference sequence). The CDR3 runs to 15 residues. CDR3 DNA sequence: TGTGCCAGCAGCTCCTTAGCGGGTAATCAAGAGACCCAGTACTTC. Its translation: CASSSLAGNQETQYF.

With regard to this clonotype: A much larger clone is a single base away; this may be a read error. The rearrangement uses TRBV11-2 and TRBJ2-1, with 7 bases aligning to TRBD2. There are 13 residues in the CDR3. CDR1 is SGHAT, CDR2 FQNNGV, per germline. This CDR3 reads CASSIGFSREHFF. The CDR3 DNA follows: TGTGCCAGCAGCATAGGGTTTTCGCGGGAGCACTTCTTC.

This clonotype was seen repeatedly, ten times or more. This sequence joins TRBV7-2 and TRBJ2-5; TRBD2 aligns across 10 bases. Germline trimming cut 5 bases from V and 0 bases from J; bases unmatched to any gene: 9. CDR3 length: 17 residues. Germline lookup yields CDR1 SGHTA and CDR2 FQGNSA. The CDR3 region is CASSAGTSALYQETQYF. The CDR3 region has the DNA TGTGCCAGCAGCGCCGGGACTAGCGCCCTGTACCAAGAGACCCAGTACTTC.

This clonotype was detected many times. The chain links TRBV21-1 to TRBJ2-1. TRBV21-1 corresponds to a pseudogene. The CDR3 totals 10 residues. Here the CDR3 reads CASRSNEQFF. The CDR3 DNA reads as TGTGCCAGCAGGTCCAATGAGCAGTTCTTC.